The rows below give T cell receptor beta chains drawn from one sample of a study of OX40 agonist ivuxolimab in advanced cancers. TCRdb keeps only in-frame clones here, not all; method: immunoSEQ multiplex PCR. The sample has 50,000 to 70,000 clones; 75% to 95% are singletons. This specimen consisted of CD4+ or CD8+ T cells sorted from blood, obtained in a trial of the OX40 agonist ivuxolimab. All receptors come from an adult with an advanced solid tumor such as melanoma, head and neck, liver or kidney cancer. Both conserved end residues are part of each CDR3.

j_call v_call cdr3_aa
TRBJ1-1 TRBV6-5 CASIGTGARNTEAFF
TRBJ1-6 TRBV6-5 CASSYTGPENSPLHF
TRBJ2-7 TRBV27 CASRTSGSYEQYF
TRBJ2-7 TRBV27 CASSLGTSGTYEQYF
TRBJ2-5 TRBV5-1 CASSLERAGGLETQYF
TRBJ1-1 TRBV6-6 CASKVTGEGSISEAFF
TRBJ2-2 TRBV19 CASRRGQSIGELFF
TRBJ2-7 TRBV30 CAWDGTSHEQYF
TRBJ2-3 TRBV27 CASGRQGKGTDTQYF
TRBJ2-3 TRBV6-5 CASSYSGAVLDTQYF
TRBJ2-7 TRBV5-6 CASSREYQQYF
TRBJ2-1 TRBV15 CATSRTSADNEQFF
TRBJ1-1 TRBV5-7 CASSLNTDTEAFF
TRBJ2-1 TRBV11-2 CASSPRQGGRYNEQFF
TRBJ2-2 TRBV19 CASSFQAVTGELFF
TRBJ2-1 TRBV10-2 CASSESTATEQFF
TRBJ2-3 TRBV11-2 CASTNDPGAGTDTQYF
TRBJ2-1 TRBV7-2 CASSFQGAAGEQFF
TRBJ1-1 TRBV21-1 CASSNTGVSEAFF
TRBJ1-2 TRBV11-3 CASSIDETAYGYTF
TRBJ2-7 TRBV7-9 CASSLEAGGPYEQYF
TRBJ1-5 TRBV29-1 CSVEVGGGEQPQHF
TRBJ2-5 TRBV10-3 CAISLAGETETQYF
TRBJ2-2 TRBV19 CASSIFQIETGELFF
TRBJ2-7 TRBV7-8 CASSYPSGTIYEQYF
TRBJ2-1 TRBV18 CASSPTTGQGLNEQFF
TRBJ1-2 TRBV5-6 CASSSQGLSGYTF
TRBJ2-7 TRBV11-3 CASGRSAGGHEQYF